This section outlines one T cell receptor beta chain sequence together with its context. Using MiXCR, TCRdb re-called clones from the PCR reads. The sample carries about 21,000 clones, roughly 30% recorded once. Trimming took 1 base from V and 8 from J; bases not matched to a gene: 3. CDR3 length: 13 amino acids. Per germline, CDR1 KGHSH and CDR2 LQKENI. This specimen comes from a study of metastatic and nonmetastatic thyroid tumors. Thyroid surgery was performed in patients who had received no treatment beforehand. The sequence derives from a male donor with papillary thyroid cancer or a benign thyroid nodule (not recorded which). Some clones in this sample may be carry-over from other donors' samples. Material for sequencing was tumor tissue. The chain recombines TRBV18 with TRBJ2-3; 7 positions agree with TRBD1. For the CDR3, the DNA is TGTGCCAGCTCACCACGGACAGGCGGTACGCAGTATTTT. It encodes CASSPRTGGTQYF.